The 15 T cell receptor beta chains below were found in one sample sequenced in a study of glioma-infiltrating T cells after dendritic cell vaccination. The time point was: after dendritic cell vaccination, including at tumor progression/relapse. Profiling relied on immunoSEQ multiplex PCR, and the TCRdb table lists in-frame clones only, not all of them. The top ten clones hold around 9.3% of a sample with tens of thousands of clones, roughly 85% of them seen once. The sample was blood, taken after dendritic cell vaccination. The origin of the receptors is a human donor with glioblastoma.

The genes are TRBV30 and TRBJ1-2; 7 bases are a match to TRBD1. The CDR3 totals 14 residues. V shed 4 bases, J shed 5 bases, and the junction held 10 bases outside the gene matches. Germline V gene sequence: CDR1 GTSNPN, CDR2 SVGIG (reference sequence). The CDR3 protein is CAWNAGQATYGYTF. CDR3 bases: TGTGCCTGGAACGCAGGACAGGCGACATATGGCTACACCTTC.

The chain uses TRBV7-8 and TRBJ1-5; D gene uncertain. The germline CDR1 and CDR2 sequences are SGHVS and FQNEAQ. The CDR3 length is 14 residues. Deletions cut 2 bases from V and 5 bases from J, with 10 bases between. The CDR3 region is CASSLKGGYQPQHF. The CDR3 DNA follows: TGTGCCAGCAGCTTAAAGGGCGGGTATCAGCCCCAGCATTTT.

The V and J genes are TRBV18 and TRBJ2-7; D ambiguous. The CDR3 length is 14 residues. Germline CDR1 reads KGHSH; CDR2 reads LQKENI. Trimming stripped 3 bases from V and 7 bases from J, with 16 bases between. CDR3 residues: CASSPDGAREEQYF. The CDR3, as DNA: TGTGCCAGCTCACCTGACGGAGCACGAGAAGAGCAGTACTTC.

The CDR3 DNA follows: TGTGCCAGCAGCATGAGAGTGGCGGGAAGCTCCTACAATGAGCAGTTCTTC. Its translation is CASSMRVAGSSYNEQFF. The chain links TRBV4-2 to TRBJ2-1; TRBD2 might be the D (6 bases). Trimming took 5 bases from V and 0 from J, leaving 17 bases between them. CDR3 length: 17 amino acids. Germline assignment: CDR1 LGHNA and CDR2 YNFKEQ.

The chain links TRBV10-3 to TRBJ2-7; no definite D call. The CDR3 covers 12 residues. Germline V gene sequence: CDR1 ENHRY, CDR2 SYGVKD. The V and J ends lost 6 bases and 2 bases respectively, with 8 bases between them. CDR3 loop: CAIRTPAYEQYF. In DNA, the CDR3 is TGTGCCATCAGGACTCCCGCCTACGAGCAGTACTTC.

The V gene is TRBV7-9, the J gene TRBJ2-5; D remains unclear. From germline, CDR1 is SEHNR and CDR2 FQNEAQ (reference sequence). Trimming removed 1 base at V and 1 base at J, with 7 bases between. The CDR3 is 14 residues long. CDR3 residues: CASSLGFSQETQYF. The CDR3 bases are TGTGCCAGCAGCTTAGGTTTTAGCCAAGAGACCCAGTACTTC. Looking up the rest from reference TRBV7-9 and TRBJ2-5 gives the full variable domain: DTGVSQNPRHKITKRGQNVTFRCDPISEHNRLYWYRQTLGQGPEFLTYFQNEAQLEKSRLLSDRFSAERPKGSFSTLEIQRTEQGDSAMYLCASSLGFSQETQYFGPGTRLLVL.

The rearrangement uses TRBV30 and TRBJ1-1; D remains unclear. Germline CDR1 reads GTSNPN; CDR2 reads SVGIG (reference sequence). The CDR3 has 13 residues. The V and J ends lost 4 bases and 0 bases respectively, with 9 bases between them. CDR3 amino acids: CAWTTGLNTEAFF. The CDR3 coding sequence is TGTGCCTGGACTACGGGTTTGAACACTGAAGCTTTCTTT.

V and J are TRBV4-1 and TRBJ1-1; TRBD1 is a possible D gene (6 bases). This CDR3 has 14 residues. CDR1 and CDR2 from the germline V gene are MGHRA and YSYEKL. V gave up 4 bases and J gave up 5 bases, with 14 bases separating them. The DNA of the CDR3 is TGCGCCAGCAGCCTCGCGGGGGCCGGGACTGAAGCTTTCTTT. Its translation: CASSLAGAGTEAFF.

The chain joins TRBV18 to TRBJ2-6, with 7 bases fitting TRBD2. The CDR3 has 16 amino acids. The V segment lost 0 bases and the J segment 1 base; nucleotides outside the gene matches: 0. CDR1 and CDR2 from the germline V gene are KGHSH and LQKENI. The CDR3 reads CASSPPGRSGANVLTF. CDR3 nucleotides: TGTGCCAGCTCACCACCCGGGAGGTCTGGGGCCAACGTCCTGACTTTC.

The V gene is TRBV11-2, the J gene TRBJ2-1; 9 positions match TRBD2. Germline CDR1 SGHAT, CDR2 FQNNGV. This CDR3 spans 17 amino acids. V lost 2 bases, J lost 4 bases, and 9 bases stayed unmatched. Here the CDR3 reads CASSLLAGLLTYNEQFF. The CDR3 DNA reads TGTGCCAGCAGCTTACTAGCGGGATTGCTAACGTACAATGAGCAGTTCTTC.

The V call is TRBV4-1, the J call TRBJ2-7; 9 positions match TRBD1. This CDR3 is 18 amino acids long. Losses at the gene ends were 0 bases for V and 1 base for J; bases not matched to a gene: 10. CDR1 is MGHRA, CDR2 YSYEKL, per germline. Written as DNA, the CDR3 is TGCGCCAGCAGCCAAGAGTCCCCCGGGACAGGGACTTCCTACGAGCAGTACTTC. Translation gives CASSQESPGTGTSYEQYF.

The sample holds one count of this clone. J is TRBJ2-7 and V is TRBV18; 9 bases are a match to TRBD1. CDR3 length equals 14 residues. Losses at the gene ends were 3 bases for V and 6 bases for J; bases not matched to a gene: 6. Germline CDR1 is KGHSH and CDR2 is LQKENI. The CDR3 DNA reads as TGTGCCAGCTCACCCGGGACAGGGCGTTCCGAGCAGTACTTC. This translates into CASSPGTGRSEQYF.

This chain uses TRBV6-6 with TRBJ2-5; D is possibly TRBD1 (6 bases). Trimming left V 3 bases short and J 7 bases short, with 15 bases between. Germline CDR1 MNHNY, CDR2 SVGAGI (reference sequence). The CDR3 runs 14 residues. CDR3 nucleotides: TGTGCCAGCAGTTATCTCGACATAGGGGGGACCCAGTACTTC. This gives the protein CASSYLDIGGTQYF.

V and J are TRBV7-2 and TRBJ2-7, with TRBD1 identical over 9 bases. The germline gives CDR1 SGHTA, CDR2 FQGNSA. V lost 3 bases and J lost 4; bases outside the gene matches: 10. The length of the CDR3 is 16 residues. DNA of the CDR3: TGTGCCAGCAGCTTTCGACCGGGACAGGGTTTGTACGAGCAGTACTTC. It codes for CASSFRPGQGLYEQYF.

The chain employs TRBV16 and TRBJ2-7; D is unresolved. The ends were cut back, 0 bases at V and 3 bases at J, with 9 bases in the middle. The CDR3 has 14 residues. The germline gives CDR1 KGHSY, CDR2 FQNENV. The CDR3 region is CASSQSPTSYEQYF. The CDR3 DNA follows: TGTGCCAGCAGCCAATCTCCCACCAGCTACGAGCAGTACTTC. Drawing the rest from reference TRBV16 and TRBJ2-7, the complete variable domain is GEEVAQTPKHLVRGEGQKAKLYCAPIKGHSYVFWYQQVLKNEFKFLISFQNENVFDETGMPKERFSAKCLPNSPCSLEIQATKLEDSAVYFCASSQSPTSYEQYFGPGTRLTVT.